This is a list of T cell receptor beta chains from one sample in a study of STAT3 mutations in large granular lymphocyte leukemia. Sequenced by immunoSEQ multiplex PCR; TCRdb stores in-frame clones only, minus some. Among more than 7,000 clones listed, less than 90% were seen once. Material for sequencing was peripheral blood mononuclear cells. Every receptor here comes from an elderly man with T-cell large granular lymphocyte leukemia. Some clones in this sample may be carry-over from other donors' samples. Each CDR3 is given with its conserved first and last residue. The size field is filled for only some rows; it gives once, few, many or a size class.

v_call	clone_size	cdr3_aa
TRBV5-1	-	CASGTSGAADTQYF
TRBV29-1	-	CSVMNTTGSYGYTF
TRBV2	-	CASSESADYEQYF
TRBV19	-	CASSKGGVMNTEAFF
TRBV7-9	-	CASSLTYRGEQYF
TRBV9	-	CASSVHPTADTQYF
TRBV18	few	CASSPQNGQGAGEQYF
TRBV7-9	-	CASSFSSRLEKLFF
TRBV6-5	once	CASSTQGGTEAFF
TRBV25-1	once	CASRMEGAGNSPLHF
TRBV4-3	-	CASSQQSGTRGDTQYF
TRBV7-8	-	CASSTRTPNTDTQYF
TRBV4-1	-	CASSQDSVSYEQYF
TRBV7-9	-	CASAPHSSYNEQFF
TRBV5-4	-	CASSSRGDSFNEQFF
TRBV10-3	-	CATKDLEAGGFGETQYF
TRBV6-6	-	CASGTSYEQYF
TRBV5-1	-	CASRTSPISSYNEQFF
TRBV19	-	CASTNRGRRGYTF
TRBV4-2	-	CASSQDRLAVNEKLFF
TRBV7-9	-	CASSLENRQTFTYTF
TRBV30	-	CAWSGAPGTRPELQYF
TRBV6-5	once	CASSYQGVQLNTEAFF
TRBV5-6	-	CASSRDRGLGTQYF
TRBV9	-	CASSVEGGIIYF
TRBV7-6	-	CASSLDSGPPAYF
TRBV6-1	once	CASSEFSGTYNEQFF
TRBV5-4	-	CASSFGFGLAYEQYF
TRBV7-9	-	CASSLGTGALNSPLHF
TRBV5-4	-	CASSVAGGPREQYF
TRBV5-4	-	CASSLKGTASTKLFF
TRBV7-2	once	CASSFRENTEAFF
TRBV27	-	CASRVAGENTYEQYF
TRBV4-3	-	CASSQMGILSGNTIYF
TRBV6-5	-	CASSNRGPGNTIYF
TRBV25-1	-	CASSGDRDSNQPQHF
TRBV7-9	-	CASSLEEGASPLHF
TRBV5-5	once	CASTRDIPRYGYTF
TRBV5-1	-	CASSLGGEWHTEAFF
TRBV12-5	-	CASGLQDRIRYGYTF
TRBV11-2	-	CASSLLTARGELFF
TRBV19	-	CASRFGRGGEAFF
TRBV7-9	-	CASSPQGRSYNEQFF
TRBV2	-	CASSVGQGSPLHF
TRBV23-1	-	CASSRRGGGNSPLHF
TRBV7-2	-	CASSLVDVARGYTF
TRBV6-6	-	CASSYPLAGYTDTQYF
TRBV7-3	-	CASSLGTGELFF
TRBV5-4	-	CASSPDRARTDTQYF
TRBV5-6	-	CASSLGGTGGYEQYF